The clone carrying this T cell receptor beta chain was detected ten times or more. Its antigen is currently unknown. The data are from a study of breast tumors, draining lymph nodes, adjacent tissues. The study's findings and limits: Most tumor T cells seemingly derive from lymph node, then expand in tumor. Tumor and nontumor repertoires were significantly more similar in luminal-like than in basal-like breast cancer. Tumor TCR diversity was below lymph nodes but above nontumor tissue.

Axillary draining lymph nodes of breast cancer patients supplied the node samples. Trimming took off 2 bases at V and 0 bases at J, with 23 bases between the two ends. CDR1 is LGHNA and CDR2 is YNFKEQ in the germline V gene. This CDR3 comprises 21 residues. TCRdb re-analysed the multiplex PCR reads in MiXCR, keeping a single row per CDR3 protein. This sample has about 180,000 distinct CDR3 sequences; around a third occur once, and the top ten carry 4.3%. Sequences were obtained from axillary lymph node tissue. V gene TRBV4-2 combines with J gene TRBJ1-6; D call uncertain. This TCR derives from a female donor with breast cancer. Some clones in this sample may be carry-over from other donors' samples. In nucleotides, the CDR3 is TGTGCCAGCAGCCAATTTTTACCTTCCAGATACTCCCGCTCCTATAATTCACCCCTCCACTTT. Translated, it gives CASSQFLPSRYSRSYNSPLHF.